What follows describes a single T cell receptor beta chain. Antigen specificity is unknown. Produced via immunoSEQ multiplex PCR; TCRdb's table is partial and in-frame only. Here the sample spans about 75,000 clones, around 82% being singletons. The CDR3 totals 13 residues. V trimming: 8 bases; J trimming: 3 bases; junction bases outside the gene matches: 5. Germline CDR1 and CDR2: LNHDA and SQIVND (reference sequence). This record belongs to a study of CD4 T cell repertoires in COVID-19. On the study more broadly: Relabeled CFSE-low cells, IL-2-expanded for 9 to 10 days, met spikes from other coronaviruses. Findings and limits, study-wide: Between about 6.5 and 27% of SARS-CoV-2 clonotypes also appeared in SARS-CoV and/or HKU1 spike cultures. Suggested intraclonal diversification: top SARS-CoV-2-reactive clonotypes appeared in two or three memory subsets.

Donors had recovered from mild-to-severe COVID-19. The sample consisted of CD4+ T cells from peripheral blood, taken after recovery from COVID-19. The rearrangement joins TRBV19 to TRBJ2-5; 8 positions agree with TRBD2. The clonotype originates from a human donor who had COVID-19. DNA of the CDR3: TGTGCCAGTGGACGGGGGGGCGAAGAGACCCAGTACTTC. This codes for CASGRGGEETQYF.